The present entry profiles one TCR beta chain with its context. The V end was cut by 3 bases, the J end by 1 base, with 9 bases between. The CDR3 runs to 14 residues. Germline V gene sequence: CDR1 LNHDA, CDR2 SQIVND (reference sequence). The data were taken from a study of Graves' ophthalmopathy and Graves' hyperthyroidism. Patients with other autoimmune diseases, uncontrolled infections, pregnancy or lactation were excluded. Using RNA transcripts, the TCR beta CDR3 regions were amplified. HTBI primers were used in a first-round RT-PCR, which preceded a second-round multiplex PCR. TCRdb independently ran MiXCR on the multiplex PCR reads; one entry per CDR3 protein. The repertoire consists of 680,000 or so distinct CDR3 sequences, with over 20% occurring once and the leading ten covering roughly 6.9%.

This rearrangement joins TRBV19 to TRBJ1-1; D remains ambiguous. Specimen: peripheral blood. This clonotype originated in a woman under 30 with stable Graves' hyperthyroidism. Some clones in this sample may be carry-over from other donors' samples. For the CDR3, the DNA is TGTGCCAGTAGTATGTTCGGCCGGAACACTGAAGCTTTCTTT. The encoded protein is CASSMFGRNTEAFF.